This TCR beta chain is from a study of blood T cell repertoires in COVID-19. Study summary: The United States, Italy and Spain supplied acute and convalescent COVID-19 samples. T cells, B-cell-depleted T cells, or PBMCs supplied cDNA or gDNA.

The Seattle site enrolled patients during active infection and followed them longitudinally. Original handling: How many nucleated cells were present was estimated from reference gene primer amplification. TCRdb's table, derived via immunoSEQ multiplex PCR, lists solely in-frame clones and lacks some. D and trimming come from the DNA, and the V and J calls and clone size come from that table. The profile covers about 270,000 clones, with 84% appearing a single time and more than 1.1% taken by the ten largest. CDR1 and CDR2 from the germline V gene are LGHNT and FRNRAP. This CDR3 spans 13 amino acids. The ends were cut back, 1 base at V and 2 bases at J, with 6 bases in the middle.

This sequence originates from a human donor with COVID-19, enrolled during active disease. The donor label of this sample is uncertain. This rearrangement joins TRBV12-5 to TRBJ2-7; D might be TRBD1 (6 bases). Sample: peripheral blood. This CDR3 reads CASGLDRAYEQYF. As DNA, the CDR3 is TGTGCTAGTGGTTTGGACAGGGCCTACGAGCAGTACTTC.